The 2 T cell receptor beta chains below come from one sample, sequenced in a study of blood T cell repertoires in COVID-19. TCRdb keeps only in-frame clones here, not all; method: immunoSEQ multiplex PCR. The data contain around 400,000 clones, around nine tenths of them singletons. Input material: PBMCs or T cells enriched from blood (not recorded which). These receptors originate from a woman under 30 who had been exposed to COVID-19.

The chain recombines TRBV28 with TRBJ1-2; D is undetermined. The V end was cut by 7 bases, the J end by 4 bases, with 7 bases between. The germline V gene encodes CDR1 MDHEN and CDR2 SYDVKM. The CDR3 spans 11 residues. CDR3 in DNA: TGTGCCAGCACGAGAGGCTATGGCTACACCTTC. It is translated as CASTRGYGYTF.

V and J are TRBV2 and TRBJ2-7; TRBD2 agrees at 8 bases. The length of the CDR3 is 15 residues. Germline CDR1 SNHLY, CDR2 FYNNEI. J gave up 7 bases and V 2 bases, and 10 bases lay outside the gene matches. CDR3 sequence (DNA): TGTGCCAGCAGTGAAATAAGCGGGGGAACGGGGGAGCAGTACTTC. It encodes CASSEISGGTGEQYF.